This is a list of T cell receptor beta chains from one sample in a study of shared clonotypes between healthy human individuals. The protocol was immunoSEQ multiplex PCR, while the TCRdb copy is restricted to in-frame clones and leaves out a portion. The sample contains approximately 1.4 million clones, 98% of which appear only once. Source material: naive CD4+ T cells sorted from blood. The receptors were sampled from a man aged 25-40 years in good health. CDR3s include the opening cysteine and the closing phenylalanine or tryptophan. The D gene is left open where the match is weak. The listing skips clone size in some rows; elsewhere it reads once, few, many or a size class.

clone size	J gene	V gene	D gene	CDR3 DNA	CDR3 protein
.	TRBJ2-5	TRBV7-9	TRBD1	TGTGCCAGCAGTCGACCCACAGGGGTTCCCCTGCGTGAGACCCAGTACTTC	CASSRPTGVPLRETQYF
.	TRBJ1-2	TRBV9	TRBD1	TGTGCCAGCAGCGTAGCTGCAGGACAGGGGATGAATGGCTACACCTTC	CASSVAAGQGMNGYTF
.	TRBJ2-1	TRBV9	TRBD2	TGTGCCAGCAGCCCACGACTAGCGGGAGGGCCCGATGAGCAGTTCTTC	CASSPRLAGGPDEQFF
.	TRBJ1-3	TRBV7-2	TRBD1	TGTGCCAGCAGCTTAGGACAGGGGGCCCCCCCTGGAAACACCATATATTTT	CASSLGQGAPPGNTIYF
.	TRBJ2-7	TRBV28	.	TGTGCCAGCAGGGAGGGCAGGGGGTACTACGAGCAGTACTTC	CASREGRGYYEQYF
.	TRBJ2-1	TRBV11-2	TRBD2	TGTGCCAGCATAAGCGGGGTTCTTAGCGGGGCCCTCTACAATGAGCAGTTCTTC	CASISGVLSGALYNEQFF
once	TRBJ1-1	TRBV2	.	TGTGCCAGCAGAGAACAGGGTGTTTTCACTGAAGCTTTCTTT	CASREQGVFTEAFF
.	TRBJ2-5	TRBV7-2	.	TGTGCCAGCAGCCCGGGCTCCAACCAAGAGACCCAGTACTTC	CASSPGSNQETQYF
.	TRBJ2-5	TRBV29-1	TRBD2	TGCAGCGTAGGGAGGGCGGGAGAGACCCAGTACTTC	CSVGRAGETQYF
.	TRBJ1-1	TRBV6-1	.	TGTGCCAGCAGTCGCCTGAGGAGCTTGAACACTGAAGCTTTCTTT	CASSRLRSLNTEAFF
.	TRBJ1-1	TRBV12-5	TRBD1	TGTGCTAGTGGCCGCGACAGGGTTAGCTCTGAAGCTTTCTTT	CASGRDRVSSEAFF
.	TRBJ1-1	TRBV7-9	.	TGTGCCAGCAGCCTTGAAGCTTCGTCCACTGAAGCTTTCTTT	CASSLEASSTEAFF
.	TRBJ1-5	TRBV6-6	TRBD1	TGTGCCAGCAGTTCCAAGACAGGGGGAGATCAGCCCCAGCATTTT	CASSSKTGGDQPQHF
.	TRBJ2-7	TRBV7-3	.	TGTGCCAGCAGTACGGGTCCTTTACGAGAGCAGTACTTC	CASSTGPLREQYF
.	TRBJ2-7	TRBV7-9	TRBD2	TGTGCCAGCAGCTTAGCATTGGCGGGAGGAGACTACGAGCAGTACTTC	CASSLALAGGDYEQYF
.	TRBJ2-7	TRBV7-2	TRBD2	TGTGCCAGCAGCACGGGACTAGCGATCGAGCAGTACTTC	CASSTGLAIEQYF
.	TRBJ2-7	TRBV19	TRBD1	TGTGCCAGTAGTATGGCGTCTCGGGGACAGGGGCCGTACGAGCAGTACTTC	CASSMASRGQGPYEQYF
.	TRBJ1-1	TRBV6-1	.	TGTGCCAGCAGTGAAAACAGGGACACTGAAGCTTTCTTT	CASSENRDTEAFF
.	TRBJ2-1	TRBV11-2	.	TGTGCCAGCAGCTTAGTGGTTGGGTGGGGCGATCCCGCAGGTGAGCAGTTCTTC	CASSLVVGWGDPAGEQFF
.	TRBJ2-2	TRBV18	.	TGTGCCAGCTCACCACCCATTACGAACACCGGGGAGCTGTTTTTT	CASSPPITNTGELFF
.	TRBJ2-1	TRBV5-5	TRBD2	TGTGCCAGCAGCCGGACTAGCCACGGCAATGAGCAGTTCTTC	CASSRTSHGNEQFF
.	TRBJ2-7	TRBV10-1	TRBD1	TGCGCCAGCAGTGCAACAGGGGACGACGAGCAGTACTTC	CASSATGDDEQYF
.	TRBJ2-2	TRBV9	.	TGTGCCAGCAGCGTTACTTTGAACACCGGGGAGCTGTTTTTT	CASSVTLNTGELFF
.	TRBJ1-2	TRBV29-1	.	TGCAGCGTTGCGGCGGGGGGTAACTATGGCTACACCTTC	CSVAAGGNYGYTF
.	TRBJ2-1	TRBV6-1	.	TGTGCCAGCAGTCCCCTAAACAAGGGCAACAATGAGCAGTTCTTC	CASSPLNKGNNEQFF
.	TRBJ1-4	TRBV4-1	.	TGCGCCAGCAGCCAAGATTATTTGCAGGGGAGGGTAACTAATGAAAAACTGTTTTTT	CASSQDYLQGRVTNEKLFF
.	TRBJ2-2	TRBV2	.	TGTGCCAGCAGGCCTTGGGCAGGCGTCGCGGCCGGGGAGCTGTTTTTT	CASRPWAGVAAGELFF
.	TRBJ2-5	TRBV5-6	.	TGTGCCAGCAGCCTTACAGGAGAAGAGACCCAGTACTTC	CASSLTGEETQYF
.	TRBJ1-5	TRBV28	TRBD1	TGTGCCAGCAGTTTAGAACAGGGGGCCGGCAATCAGCCCCAGCATTTT	CASSLEQGAGNQPQHF
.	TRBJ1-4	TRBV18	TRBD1	TGTGCCAGCTCACCGACCGGGACAGGGAATGAAAAACTGTTTTTT	CASSPTGTGNEKLFF
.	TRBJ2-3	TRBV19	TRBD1	TGTGCCAGTAGTCCCCGGGACAGGGGCACAGATACGCAGTATTTT	CASSPRDRGTDTQYF
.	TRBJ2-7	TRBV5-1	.	TGCGCCAGCAGCTTGGCCAGGGACCACGAGCAGTACTTC	CASSLARDHEQYF
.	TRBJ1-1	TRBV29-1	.	TGCAGCGCCTGGGTGAGGGATTTGAACACTGAAGCTTTCTTT	CSAWVRDLNTEAFF
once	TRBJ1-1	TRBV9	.	TGTGCCAGCAGCGTAGGTCTCGCCCACGCCCCCGAAGCTTTCTTT	CASSVGLAHAPEAFF
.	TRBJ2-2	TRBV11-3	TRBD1	TGTGCCAGCAGCCCGAGACAGGGGGATTCGAACACCGGGGAGCTGTTTTTT	CASSPRQGDSNTGELFF
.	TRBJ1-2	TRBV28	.	TGTGCCAGCAGACCCTCGCGCGGATTGATTGGCTACACCTTC	CASRPSRGLIGYTF
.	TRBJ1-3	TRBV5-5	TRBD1	TGTGCCAGCAGAACGACAGGGAACTCTGGAAACACCATATATTTT	CASRTTGNSGNTIYF